The 7 T cell receptor beta chains reported below all come from one sample, sequenced in a study of shared T cell receptors in the human thymus. TCRdb's table, derived via immunoSEQ multiplex PCR, lists solely in-frame clones and lacks some. The profile shows 450,000 to 650,000 clones, approximately 80% of them singletons. These data were also filed under a second study, of human thymus T cells.

The specimen was thymocytes. The receptors derive from a boy under two years old with a congenital heart defect.

In nucleotides, the CDR3 is TGTGCCAGCAGTTTACACCGGGACCGACAGGGCCATGGCTACACCTTC. This encodes CASSLHRDRQGHGYTF. The chain couples TRBV28 to TRBJ1-2, with 7 positions matching TRBD1. The V and J ends lost 2 bases and 6 bases, in that order; junction bases with no gene match: 12. Germline assignment: CDR1 MDHEN and CDR2 SYDVKM. The CDR3 loop spans 16 amino acids.

The chain couples TRBV28 to TRBJ2-3; 14 nucleotides match TRBD2. V dropped 3 bases and J dropped 3; count of bases not matched to a gene: 8. The CDR3 totals 18 residues. Germline V gene lookup returns CDR1 MDHEN and CDR2 SYDVKM. The CDR3 nucleotides are TGTGCCAGCAGTTTGCAGGGCCGACTAGCGGGAGGGACAGATACGCAGTATTTT. Protein product: CASSLQGRLAGGTDTQYF.

This chain connects TRBV28 to TRBJ2-6; D gene ambiguous. Germline-derived CDR1 and CDR2 are MDHEN and SYDVKM. Trimming took off 4 bases at V and 0 bases at J, with 10 bases between the two ends. The CDR3 length is 16 residues. The CDR3 DNA reads as TGTGCCAGCAGTTGGCGACTGTACTCTGGGGCCAACGTCCTGACTTTC. Amino acids: CASSWRLYSGANVLTF.

The gene calls are TRBV19 and TRBJ1-1; 8 bases line up with TRBD1. This CDR3 contains 12 residues. Germline CDR1 LNHDA, CDR2 SQIVND (reference sequence). V dropped 7 bases and J dropped 5; count of bases not matched to a gene: 3. The CDR3 region is CASITGGTEAFF. CDR3 in DNA: TGTGCCAGTATTACAGGGGGGACTGAAGCTTTCTTT.

This sequence joins TRBV5-1 and TRBJ2-5, with 7 bases matching TRBD1. There are 14 residues in the CDR3. The V segment lost 3 bases and the J segment 7 bases; nucleotides outside the gene matches: 9. In germline, CDR1 is SGHRS, CDR2 YFSETQ. The CDR3 coding sequence is TGCGCCAGCAGCTCACAGGGGAGTGGTGGGACCCAGTACTTC. It is translated as CASSSQGSGGTQYF.

J is TRBJ2-2 and V is TRBV7-7; TRBD1 might be the D (5 bases). The CDR3 totals 13 residues. Germline V gene sequence: CDR1 SSHAT, CDR2 FNYEAQ (reference sequence). Trimming removed 5 bases at V and 2 bases at J, with 6 bases between. For the CDR3, the DNA is TGTGCCAGCAGCGGGGCCAACACCGGGGAGCTGTTTTTT. It specifies CASSGANTGELFF.

The CDR3 DNA reads as TGTGCCAGCAGTCTACTCTCCTACGAGCAGTACTTC. Its translation: CASSLLSYEQYF. The chain joins TRBV27 to TRBJ2-7; D remains unclear. Germline CDR1 MNHEY, CDR2 SMNVEV (reference sequence). Trimming took 5 bases from V and 0 from J, leaving 5 bases between them. The CDR3 is made up of 12 amino acids.